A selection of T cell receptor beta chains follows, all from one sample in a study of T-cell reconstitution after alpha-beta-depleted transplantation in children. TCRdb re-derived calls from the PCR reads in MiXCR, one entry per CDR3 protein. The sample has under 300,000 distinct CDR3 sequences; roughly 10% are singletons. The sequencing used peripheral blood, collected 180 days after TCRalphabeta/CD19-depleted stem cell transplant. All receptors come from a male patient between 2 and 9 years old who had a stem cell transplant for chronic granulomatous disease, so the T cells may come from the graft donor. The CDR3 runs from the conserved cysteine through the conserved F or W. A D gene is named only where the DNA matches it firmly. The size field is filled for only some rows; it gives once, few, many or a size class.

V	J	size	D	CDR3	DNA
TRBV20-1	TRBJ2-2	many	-	CSARSSPAINTGELFF	TGCAGTGCTAGGTCCTCCCCCGCGATAAACACCGGGGAGCTGTTTTTT
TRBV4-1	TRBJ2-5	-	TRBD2	CASSHRAGDVSETQYF	TGCGCCAGCAGCCACCGAGCGGGAGATGTTAGTGAGACCCAGTACTTC
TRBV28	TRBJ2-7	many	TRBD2	CASSTGLAGYYEQYF	TGTGCCAGCAGCACGGGACTAGCGGGCTACTACGAGCAGTACTTC
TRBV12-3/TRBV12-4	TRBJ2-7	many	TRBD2	CASSLRVAGGLYF	TGTGCCAGCAGTTTACGAGTAGCGGGAGGGCTGTACTTC
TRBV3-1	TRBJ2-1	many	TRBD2	CASSQSGLAGNNEQFF	TGTGCCAGCAGCCAGAGCGGACTAGCGGGTAACAATGAGCAGTTCTTC
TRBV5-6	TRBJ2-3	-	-	CASSLTWPPRTDTQYF	TGTGCCAGCAGCTTAACCTGGCCGCCCCGCACAGATACGCAGTATTTT
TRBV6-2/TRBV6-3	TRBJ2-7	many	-	CASRGDSAYEQYF	TGTGCCAGCAGGGGGGACTCCGCCTACGAGCAGTACTTC
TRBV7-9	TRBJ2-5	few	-	CASSLTGRYQETQYF	TGTGCCAGCAGCTTAACGGGGAGGTACCAAGAGACCCAGTACTTC
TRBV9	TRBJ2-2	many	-	CASSVVSGELFF	TGTGCCAGCAGCGTAGTGAGCGGGGAGCTGTTTTTT
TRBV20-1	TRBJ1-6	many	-	CSAGAEGLISPLHF	TGCAGTGCGGGGGCGGAGGGGCTCATATCACCCCTCCACTTT
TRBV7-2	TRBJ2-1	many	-	CASSSRTGEQFF	TGTGCCAGCAGCTCTAGGACTGGGGAGCAGTTCTTC
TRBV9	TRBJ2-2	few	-	CASSFRVGGELFF	TGTGCCAGCAGCTTCCGAGTTGGCGGGGAGCTGTTTTTT
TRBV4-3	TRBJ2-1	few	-	CASSQAEGLDEQFF	TGCGCCAGCAGCCAAGCGGAGGGCCTCGATGAGCAGTTCTTC
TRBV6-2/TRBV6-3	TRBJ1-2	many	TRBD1	CASSYPGQNYGYTF	TGTGCCAGCAGTTACCCGGGACAGAACTATGGCTACACCTTC
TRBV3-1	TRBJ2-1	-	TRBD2	CASSQVGLAGRYNEQFF	TGTGCCAGCAGCCAAGTGGGACTAGCGGGCCGCTACAATGAGCAGTTCTTC
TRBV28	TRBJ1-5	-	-	CASSFPLGQPQHF	TGTGCCAGCAGTTTTCCCTTGGGTCAGCCCCAGCATTTT
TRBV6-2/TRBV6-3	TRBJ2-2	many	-	CASSQNTGELFF	TGTGCCAGCAGTCAAAACACCGGGGAGCTGTTTTTT
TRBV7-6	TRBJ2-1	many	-	CASSPKQDSSYNEQFF	TGTGCCAGCAGCCCGAAGCAGGATAGCTCCTACAATGAGCAGTTCTTC
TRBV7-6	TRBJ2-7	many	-	CASSFVSDEQYF	TGTGCCAGCAGCTTCGTTAGTGACGAGCAGTACTTC
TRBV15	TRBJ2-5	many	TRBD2	CATSRQSGLAGAGTQYF	TGTGCCACCAGCAGACAATCGGGACTAGCGGGGGCGGGGACCCAGTACTTC
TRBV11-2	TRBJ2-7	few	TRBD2	CASSLGVSSGSYEQYF	TGTGCCAGCAGCTTAGGTGTCTCTAGCGGTTCCTACGAGCAGTACTTC
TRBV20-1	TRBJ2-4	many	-	CSASHRAKNIQYF	TGCAGTGCCTCTCACAGGGCCAAAAACATTCAGTACTTC
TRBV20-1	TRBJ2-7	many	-	CSATPGSYEQYF	TGCAGTGCCACCCCGGGCTCCTACGAGCAGTACTTC
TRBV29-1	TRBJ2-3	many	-	CSVTGGVRDTQYF	TGCAGCGTTACCGGGGGCGTGAGGGATACGCAGTATTTT
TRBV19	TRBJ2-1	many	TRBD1	CASSKETGASSYNEQFF	TGTGCCAGTAGTAAAGAGACAGGGGCCAGCTCCTACAATGAGCAGTTCTTC
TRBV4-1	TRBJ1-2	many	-	CASSQRTGSNYGYTF	TGCGCCAGCAGCCAACGCACCGGGAGTAACTATGGCTACACCTTC
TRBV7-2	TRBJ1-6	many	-	CASSSRAGRDNSPLHF	TGTGCCAGCAGCTCCCGGGCAGGGAGGGATAATTCACCCCTCCACTTT
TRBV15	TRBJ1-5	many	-	CATSRGVFRTNQPQHF	TGTGCCACCAGCAGAGGGGTTTTCAGGACCAATCAGCCCCAGCATTTT
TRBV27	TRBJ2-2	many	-	CASSLYPNTGELFF	TGTGCCAGCAGTTTATACCCGAACACCGGGGAGCTGTTTTTT
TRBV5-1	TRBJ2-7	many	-	CASSRTSSYEQYF	TGCGCCAGCAGCAGGACCAGCTCCTACGAGCAGTACTTC
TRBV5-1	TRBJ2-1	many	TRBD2	CASRLGLAGFSEQFF	TGCGCCAGCAGATTGGGACTAGCGGGATTTAGTGAGCAGTTCTTC
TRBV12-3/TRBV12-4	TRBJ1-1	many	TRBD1	CASSYRGVSSEAFF	TGTGCCAGCAGTTACAGGGGCGTGTCCTCTGAAGCTTTCTTT
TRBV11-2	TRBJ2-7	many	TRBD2	CASSLEGAGAYEQYF	TGTGCCAGCAGCTTAGAAGGAGCGGGAGCGTACGAGCAGTACTTC
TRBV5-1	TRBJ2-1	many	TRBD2	CASSLLGLAGGGINEQFF	TGCGCCAGCAGCTTGCTGGGACTAGCGGGGGGCGGTATCAATGAGCAGTTCTTC
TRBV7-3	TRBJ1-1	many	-	CASSLYQGRLAFF	TGTGCCAGCAGCCTCTACCAGGGGAGATTGGCTTTCTTT
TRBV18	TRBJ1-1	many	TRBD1	CASSPGTGVTEAFF	TGTGCCAGCTCACCTGGGACAGGGGTGACTGAAGCTTTCTTT
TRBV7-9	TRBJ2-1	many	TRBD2	CASSRAGPTYNEQFF	TGTGCCAGCAGCAGAGCGGGACCAACCTACAATGAGCAGTTCTTC
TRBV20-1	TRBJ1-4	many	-	CSARALRSNEKLFF	TGCAGTGCTAGAGCATTAAGGAGTAATGAAAAACTGTTTTTT
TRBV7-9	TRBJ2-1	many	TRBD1	CASRMTGGPYNEQFF	TGTGCCAGCAGGATGACAGGGGGCCCCTACAATGAGCAGTTCTTC
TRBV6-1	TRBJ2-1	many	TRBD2	CASSVLALHNEQFF	TGTGCCAGCAGTGTACTAGCGCTTCACAATGAGCAGTTCTTC
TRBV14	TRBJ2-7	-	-	CASSQRDSSYEQYF	TGTGCCAGCAGCCAGCGGGACTCCAGCTACGAGCAGTACTTC
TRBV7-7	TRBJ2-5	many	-	CASSLGAGAETQYF	TGTGCTAGCAGCTTAGGCGCGGGGGCGGAGACCCAGTACTTC
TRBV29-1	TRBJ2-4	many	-	CSVGLAENIQYF	TGCAGCGTTGGCCTAGCTGAAAACATTCAGTACTTC
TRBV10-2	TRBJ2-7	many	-	CASGIHRVMGQYEQYF	TGCGCCAGCGGAATCCACAGGGTTATGGGGCAGTACGAGCAGTACTTC
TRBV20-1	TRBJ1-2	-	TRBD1	CCASPPGSTGGVGYTF	TGCTGTGCTAGTCCACCAGGATCCACAGGGGGCGTTGGCTACACCTTC
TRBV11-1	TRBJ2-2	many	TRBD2	CASSSGTSSTGELFF	TGTGCCAGCAGCTCCGGGACTAGCAGCACCGGGGAGCTGTTTTTT
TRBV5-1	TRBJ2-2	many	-	CASSLITINTGELFF	TGCGCCAGCAGCTTGATCACAATTAACACCGGGGAGCTGTTTTTT
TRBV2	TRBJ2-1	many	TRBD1	CASALRQGVWNEQFF	TGTGCCAGCGCGCTGAGACAGGGTGTATGGAATGAGCAGTTCTTC
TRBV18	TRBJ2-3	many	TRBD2	CASSGEGRSTDTQYF	TGTGCCAGCTCCGGGGAGGGGCGGTCCACAGATACGCAGTATTTT
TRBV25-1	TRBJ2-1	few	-	CASSEGWGANEQFF	TGTGCCAGCAGTGAAGGTTGGGGTGCGAATGAGCAGTTCTTC
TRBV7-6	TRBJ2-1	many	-	CASTDGLAPYNEQFF	TGTGCCAGCACTGATGGGCTGGCTCCCTACAATGAGCAGTTCTTC